This T cell receptor beta chain was sequenced for a study of shared clonotypes between healthy human individuals. What was sequenced on ten immunoSEQ deep assay plates was unsorted PBMC DNA. The method was immunoSEQ multiplex PCR; TCRdb's version includes in-frame clones alone and lacks a portion of them. In the table there are 450,000 to 500,000 clones, roughly 80% of which are singletons. The CDR3 contains 14 residues. In germline, CDR1 is SNHLY, CDR2 FYNNEI. V lost 1 base to trimming and J lost 6 bases; unmatched junction nucleotides: 3. The receptor comes from a woman aged 40 to 55 in good health. Some clones in this sample may be carry-over from other donors' samples. The sequenced sample consisted of PBMCs. The chain links TRBV2 to TRBJ2-1; 7 positions match TRBD2. The CDR3 region has the DNA TGTGCCAGCAGTGAAGAGTCTAGCGGCAATGAGCAGTTCTTC. Amino acids: CASSEESSGNEQFF.